The rows below give T cell receptor beta chains drawn from one sample of a study of T cells in Graves' hyperthyroidism and ophthalmopathy. Via MiXCR, TCRdb re-called the multiplex PCR reads, giving one row per CDR3 protein. This table has about 480,000 distinct CDR3 sequences, 14% appearing once. The specimen sequenced was blood. Source of these receptors: a woman under 30 with Graves' hyperthyroidism. Each CDR3 is given with its conserved first and last residue. D genes are given only for firm matches. Some rows have no size entry. The others give once, few or many, or a class for an expanded clone.

d_call	v_call	clone_size	cdr3_length	j_call	cdr3_nt	cdr3_aa
NA	TRBV3-1	few	14	TRBJ2-1	TGTGCCAGCAGCCGAGGCAGGGCCTACAATGAGCAGTTCTTC	CASSRGRAYNEQFF
NA	TRBV24-1	many	16	TRBJ2-6	TGTGCCACCAGTTCGGTCTGGAGCTCTGGGGCCAACGTCCTGACTTTC	CATSSVWSSGANVLTF
NA	TRBV20-1	few	17	TRBJ1-2	TGCAGTGCTAGAGCCCGAGGGGTCATTGGAAATTTTGGTGGCTACACCTTC	CSARARGVIGNFGGYTF
NA	TRBV19	few	13	TRBJ1-2	TGTGCCAGTAGTCGGAAGCGAAACTATGGCTACACCTTC	CASSRKRNYGYTF
NA	TRBV19	many	16	TRBJ2-2	TGTGCCAGTAATACCGGACCGGGGGCCGGCTCCGGGGAGCTGTTTTTT	CASNTGPGAGSGELFF
TRBD2	TRBV5-1	few	15	TRBJ2-1	TGCGCCAGCAGCTTGAATCGGGAGGGCCCTAATGAGCAGTTCTTC	CASSLNREGPNEQFF
NA	TRBV18	many	16	TRBJ1-5	TGTGCCAGCTCACCACCGAGTTCAGAGAGCAATCAGCCCCAGCATTTT	CASSPPSSESNQPQHF
NA	TRBV4-1	NA	14	TRBJ1-1	TGCGCCAGCAGCCGCCCCCTCGGGGGGTCTGAAGCTTTCTTT	CASSRPLGGSEAFF
TRBD1	TRBV29-1	few	14	TRBJ2-6	TGCAGCGTCCCCGACAGGGAAGGGGCCAACGTCCTGACTTTC	CSVPDREGANVLTF
TRBD2	TRBV20-1	many	15	TRBJ2-5	TGCAGTGCTAGGGGTGCGACTAGCGACCAAGAGACCCAGTACTTC	CSARGATSDQETQYF
NA	TRBV5-1	few	14	TRBJ1-2	TGCGCCAGCAGGTCGGACCAGGGGAACTATGGCTACACCTTC	CASRSDQGNYGYTF
NA	TRBV20-1	NA	16	TRBJ2-1	TGCAGTGCTAGAGATGTAAGGGGGATGGCTCGCAATGAGCAGTTCTTC	CSARDVRGMARNEQFF
TRBD1	TRBV27	few	16	TRBJ1-1	TGTGCCAGCAGAATTAGGACAGGCCACATGAACACTGAAGCTTTCTTT	CASRIRTGHMNTEAFF
NA	TRBV20-1	NA	16	TRBJ2-1	TGCAGTGCTAGGCCCCAGGGGGGAGCATCCCCTGGGGAGCAGTTCTTC	CSARPQGGASPGEQFF
NA	TRBV3-1	many	16	TRBJ1-2	TGTGCCAGCAGCCAGGGAATCGGGTTTCGGGACTATGGCTACACCTTC	CASSQGIGFRDYGYTF
NA	TRBV30	few	14	TRBJ2-2	TGTGCCTGGAGTGTAGTCCTCCAAACCGGGGAGCTGTTTTTT	CAWSVVLQTGELFF
TRBD2	TRBV12-3/TRBV12-4	many	13	TRBJ2-1	TGTGCCAGCAGTTTACTAGCGGACAATGAGCAGTTCTTC	CASSLLADNEQFF
NA	TRBV7-3	few	14	TRBJ1-2	TGTGCCAGCAGCGTGGACGGCCCTAACTATGGCTACACCTTC	CASSVDGPNYGYTF
TRBD2	TRBV20-1	NA	16	TRBJ2-1	TGCAGTGCGCGACGGACTAGCGGGAGACGGTACAATGAGCAGTTCTTC	CSARRTSGRRYNEQFF
NA	TRBV28	NA	12	TRBJ2-5	TGTGCCAGCAGTTTACCTGAGGGCGGCCAGTACTTC	CASSLPEGGQYF
TRBD1	TRBV7-9	NA	16	TRBJ2-7	TGTGCCAGCAGCTTACACCGGGGACAGGCTTCCTACGAGCAGTACTTC	CASSLHRGQASYEQYF
NA	TRBV10-2	many	15	TRBJ1-2	TGCGCCAGCAGCGAGTCGTCCAGGTCTTACTTTGGCTACACCTTC	CASSESSRSYFGYTF
NA	TRBV6-1	many	14	TRBJ1-1	TGTGCCAGCAGTGAATCTGGGTCAAACACTGAAGCTTTCTTT	CASSESGSNTEAFF
NA	TRBV27	many	11	TRBJ1-2	TGTGCCAGCAGTTCCGGGGCTGGCTACACCTTC	CASSSGAGYTF
NA	TRBV30	many	13	TRBJ1-5	TGTGCCTGGAGAGGTTATAGCAATCAGCCCCAGCATTTT	CAWRGYSNQPQHF
NA	TRBV30	many	14	TRBJ1-1	TGTGCCTGGAGTGTACGATCTGGTGGCGGCGAAGCTTTCTTT	CAWSVRSGGGEAFF
NA	TRBV20-1	many	13	TRBJ2-1	TGCAGTGCTGAACTAGTTCTGGGCAATGAGCAGTTCTTC	CSAELVLGNEQFF
NA	TRBV12-3/TRBV12-4	NA	14	TRBJ1-1	TGTGCCAGCAGTTTACAGGGAAAGGGTTTCGAGGCTTTCTTT	CASSLQGKGFEAFF
NA	TRBV29-1	NA	13	TRBJ1-4	TGCAGCGTTGGAGGAGGGGCGTTTGAAAAACTGTTTTTT	CSVGGGAFEKLFF
TRBD2	TRBV12-3/TRBV12-4	NA	12	TRBJ2-1	TGTGCCAGCAGTTTAGGGCCGGGGGGGCAGTTCTTC	CASSLGPGGQFF
TRBD2	TRBV6-2/TRBV6-3	NA	17	TRBJ2-7	TGTGCCAGCAGTTATGGGACTAGCGGGAGGCCTACCTACGAGCAGTACTTC	CASSYGTSGRPTYEQYF
TRBD2	TRBV11-2	many	17	TRBJ2-2	TGTGCCAGCAGCCACGACACCAGCGGGATAGACACCGGGGAGCTGTTTTTT	CASSHDTSGIDTGELFF
NA	TRBV18	NA	14	TRBJ1-1	TGTGCCAGCTCACCACCATCTCTCTGGTCAGTACTTTTCTTT	CASSPPSLWSVLFF
TRBD1	TRBV5-1	many	15	TRBJ1-2	TGCGCCAGCAGCCTTCAGGGGGGCGTCAACTATGGCTACACCTTC	CASSLQGGVNYGYTF
NA	TRBV19	many	15	TRBJ1-4	TGTGCCAGTAGTTACCGAGATTCAACTAATGAAAAACTGTTTTTT	CASSYRDSTNEKLFF
NA	TRBV30	few	16	TRBJ2-6	TGTGCCTGGAGTGATAGTGGGGGGCGAGGGGCCAACGTCCTGACTTTC	CAWSDSGGRGANVLTF
NA	TRBV7-2	many	14	TRBJ2-5	TGTGCCAGCAGCCTCTCCGTCTTACAAGAGACCCAGTACTTC	CASSLSVLQETQYF
NA	TRBV5-4	many	14	TRBJ2-7	TGTGCCAGCAACCGCCCCGGGACCGATTACGAGCAGTACTTC	CASNRPGTDYEQYF
TRBD2	TRBV24-1	many	15	TRBJ2-1	TGTGCCACCGGCACTACTAGCGGGAGCACGAATGAGCAGTTCTTC	CATGTTSGSTNEQFF
NA	TRBV12-3/TRBV12-4	NA	12	TRBJ2-7	TGTGCCAGCAGCTCGGGGGACTACGAGCAGTACTTC	CASSSGDYEQYF
TRBD1	TRBV27	few	16	TRBJ2-1	TGTGCCAGCAGTTATTGGGGGCCGGACAGGGGTTGGGAGCAGTTCTTC	CASSYWGPDRGWEQFF
TRBD1	TRBV2	many	16	TRBJ1-6	TGTGCCAGCAGTAGGACAGGGGGCGAATATAATTCACCCCTCCACTTT	CASSRTGGEYNSPLHF
TRBD2	TRBV9	NA	17	TRBJ2-1	TGTGCCAGCAGCGTACGGGTGGGGAGGGGCTCCTACAATGAGCAGTTCTTC	CASSVRVGRGSYNEQFF
TRBD1	TRBV6-1	few	13	TRBJ1-5	TGTGCCAGCTGCCGACAGGGGGATCAGCCCCAGCATTTT	CASCRQGDQPQHF
TRBD1	TRBV6-1	few	17	TRBJ1-4	TGTGCCAGCAGTTTTGCCCCGGGACAGGGGGCTGGTGAAAAACTGTTTTTT	CASSFAPGQGAGEKLFF
NA	TRBV11-2	many	17	TRBJ1-1	TGTGCCAGCAGCTTAGAGCGCTGGGGGGCGGTTGTTATTGAAGCTTTCTTT	CASSLERWGAVVIEAFF
TRBD1	TRBV28	many	15	TRBJ2-5	TGTGCCAGCAGTTTATCGGGACAGGGGGGAGAGACCCAGTACTTC	CASSLSGQGGETQYF
TRBD2	TRBV29-1	many	14	TRBJ2-7	TGCAGCGTTGGATTTTCTAGCGGTTCTTACGAGCAGTACTTC	CSVGFSSGSYEQYF
NA	TRBV20-1	NA	15	TRBJ2-1	TGCAGTGCTCCACCAAAGAGGGCGTTCTACAATGAGCAGTTCTTC	CSAPPKRAFYNEQFF
NA	TRBV14	many	13	TRBJ1-1	TGTGCCAGCAGCCAAGAAGTGGGACTGAGAGCTTTCTTT	CASSQEVGLRAFF
NA	TRBV24-1	many	14	TRBJ2-4	TGTGCCACCCAGACCGAGGGCCGAGGAAACATTCAGTACTTC	CATQTEGRGNIQYF
NA	TRBV29-1	many	13	TRBJ2-5	TGCAGCGTTTACCAGGACTGGGCCGAGACCCAGTACTTC	CSVYQDWAETQYF
NA	TRBV3-1	many	11	TRBJ2-7	TGTGCCAGCAGCCAATCCTACGAGCAGTACTTC	CASSQSYEQYF
TRBD1	TRBV12-3/TRBV12-4	many	16	TRBJ1-5	TGTGCCAGCAGTTCCTCGCCAGGGGGAAGTAATCAGCCCCAGCATTTT	CASSSSPGGSNQPQHF
TRBD1	TRBV5-1	many	14	TRBJ1-5	TGCGCCAGCAGCCAGGGGGGGATGAATCAGCCCCAGCATTTT	CASSQGGMNQPQHF